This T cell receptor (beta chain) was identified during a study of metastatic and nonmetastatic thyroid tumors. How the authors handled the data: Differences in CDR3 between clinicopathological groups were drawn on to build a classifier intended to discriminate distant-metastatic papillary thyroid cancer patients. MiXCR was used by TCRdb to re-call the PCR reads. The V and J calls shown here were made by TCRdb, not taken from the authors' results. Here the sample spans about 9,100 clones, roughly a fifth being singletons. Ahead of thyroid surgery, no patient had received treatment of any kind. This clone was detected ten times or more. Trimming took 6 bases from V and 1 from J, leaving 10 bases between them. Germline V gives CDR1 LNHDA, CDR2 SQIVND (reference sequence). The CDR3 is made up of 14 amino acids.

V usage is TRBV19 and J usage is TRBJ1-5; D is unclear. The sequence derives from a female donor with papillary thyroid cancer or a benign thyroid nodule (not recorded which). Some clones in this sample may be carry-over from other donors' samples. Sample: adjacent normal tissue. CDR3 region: CASSPQHSNQPQHF. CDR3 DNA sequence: TGTGCCAGTAGCCCCCAGCACAGCAATCAGCCCCAGCATTTT.